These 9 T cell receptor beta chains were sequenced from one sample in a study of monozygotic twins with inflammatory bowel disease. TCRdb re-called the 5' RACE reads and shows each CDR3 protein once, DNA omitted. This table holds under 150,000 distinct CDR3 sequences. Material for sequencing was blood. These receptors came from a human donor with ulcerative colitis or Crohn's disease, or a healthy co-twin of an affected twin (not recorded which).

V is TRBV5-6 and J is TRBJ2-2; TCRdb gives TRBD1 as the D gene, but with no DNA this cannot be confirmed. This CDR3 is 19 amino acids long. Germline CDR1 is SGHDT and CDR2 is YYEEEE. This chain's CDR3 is CASRSTARDRGPNTGELFF.

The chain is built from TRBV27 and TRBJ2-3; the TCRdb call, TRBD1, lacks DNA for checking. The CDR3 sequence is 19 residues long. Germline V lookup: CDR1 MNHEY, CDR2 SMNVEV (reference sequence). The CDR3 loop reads CASSLATNIPGQGGDTQYF.

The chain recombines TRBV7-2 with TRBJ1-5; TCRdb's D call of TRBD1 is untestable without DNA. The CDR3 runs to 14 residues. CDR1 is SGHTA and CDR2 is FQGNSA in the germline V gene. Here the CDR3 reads CASSSQGDNQPQHF.

CDR3 in amino acids: CSAMTGSNQPQHF. V gene TRBV20-1 combines with J gene TRBJ1-5; TCRdb's assignment of TRBD1 cannot be checked, as there is no DNA. This CDR3 region has 13 residues. The germline V gene encodes CDR1 DFQATT and CDR2 SNEGSKA (reference sequence).

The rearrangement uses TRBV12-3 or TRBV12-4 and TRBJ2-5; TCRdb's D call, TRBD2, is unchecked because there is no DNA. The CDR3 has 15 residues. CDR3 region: CASSAPGLRQETQYF.

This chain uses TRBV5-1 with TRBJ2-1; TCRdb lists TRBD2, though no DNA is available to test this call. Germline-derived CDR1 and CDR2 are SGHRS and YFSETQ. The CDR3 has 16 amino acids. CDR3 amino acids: CASSLGYSPSYNEQFF.

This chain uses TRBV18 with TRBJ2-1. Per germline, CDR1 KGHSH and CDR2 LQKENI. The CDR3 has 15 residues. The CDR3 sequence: CASSLPGGRYNEQFF.

CDR3 region: CSALDRVSGTQYF. The chain carries TRBV20-1 and TRBJ2-5; the TCRdb call, TRBD1, lacks DNA for checking. Germline loops: CDR1 DFQATT, CDR2 SNEGSKA (reference sequence). This CDR3 has 13 residues.

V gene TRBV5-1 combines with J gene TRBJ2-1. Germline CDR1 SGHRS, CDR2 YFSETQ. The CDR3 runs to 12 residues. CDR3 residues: CASSFIYNEQFF.